The present entry profiles one T cell receptor beta chain with its context. Its antigen is still unknown. Relying on iRepertoire HTBI primers and Arm-PCR of CDR3 regions, the team built TCR beta libraries. TCRdb reprocessed the multiplex PCR reads via MiXCR and lists one record per CDR3 protein. The sample records more than 650,000 distinct CDR3 sequences, 25% to 35% being singletons. The time point denotes: persistent/refractory GD, antithyroid drugs over 5 years with positive TRAb. There was RNA extracted from PBMCs, and the TCR library was made from it. These data belong to a study of regulatory T cells in long-lasting Graves disease. The study, taken as a whole, reports: Persistent disease preferred TRBV28, TRBJ1-2 and TRBJ2-5.

Trimming removed 5 bases at V and 0 bases at J, with 10 bases between. This CDR3 spans 14 amino acids. Germline V gene data show CDR1 as KGHSH and CDR2 as LQKENI. The J gene is TRBJ2-5, the V gene TRBV18; D gene unclear. The sequences come from peripheral blood mononuclear cells (PBMCs), collected when the disease was refractory, from a patient treated with antithyroid drugs. The origin of this receptor is a female donor with Graves disease. The CDR3 DNA follows: TGTGCCAGCTCATATCAGCTGTACCAAGAGACCCAGTACTTC. Translation: CASSYQLYQETQYF.